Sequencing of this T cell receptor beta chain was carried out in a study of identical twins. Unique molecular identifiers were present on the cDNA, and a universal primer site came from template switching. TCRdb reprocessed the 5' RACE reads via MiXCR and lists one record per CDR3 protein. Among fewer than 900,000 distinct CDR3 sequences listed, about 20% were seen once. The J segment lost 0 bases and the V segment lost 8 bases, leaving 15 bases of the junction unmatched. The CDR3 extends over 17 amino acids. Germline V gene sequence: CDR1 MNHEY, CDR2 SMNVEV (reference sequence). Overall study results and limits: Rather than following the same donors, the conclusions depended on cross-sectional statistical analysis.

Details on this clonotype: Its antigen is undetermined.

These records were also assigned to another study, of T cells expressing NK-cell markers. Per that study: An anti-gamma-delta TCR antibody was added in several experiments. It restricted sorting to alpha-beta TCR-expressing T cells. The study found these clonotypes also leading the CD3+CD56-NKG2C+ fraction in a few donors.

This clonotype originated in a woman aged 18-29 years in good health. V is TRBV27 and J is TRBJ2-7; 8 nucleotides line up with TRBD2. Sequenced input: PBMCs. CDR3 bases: TGTGCCAGCGCTCCCCTGCAGCGGGAGTACAGCTCCTACGAGCAGTACTTC. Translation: CASAPLQREYSSYEQYF.